This TCR beta chain was recorded in a study of CD8+CD57+ T cells in acquired aplastic anemia. Individuals selected for sequencing had exhibited CD8+CD57+ cell expansion on flow cytometry. The template for TCR beta VDJ and CDR3 sequence profiling was genomic DNA. TCRdb passed the reads through MiXCR, listing each CDR3 protein once. The sample carries hundreds of thousands of distinct CDR3 sequences, around 50% recorded once. Germline loops: CDR1 KGHDR, CDR2 SFDVKD. V shed 3 bases, J shed 7 bases, and the junction held 6 bases outside the gene matches. This CDR3 has 16 amino acids. The gene calls are TRBV24-1 and TRBJ2-2; the match to TRBD1 covers 11 bases. The receptor comes from a human donor with aplastic anemia. Sample: sorted CD4+, CD8+, or CD8+CD57+ T cells (not recorded which) from PBMCs. The CDR3 here is CATSDPRTGGIGELFF. The CDR3 bases are TGTGCCACCAGTGATCCTAGGACAGGGGGCATCGGGGAGCTGTTTTTT.